The 11 T cell receptor beta chains below all came from one sample that was sequenced in a study of T cell clones after liver transplantation (dated by TCRdb to between 2018 and 2020). Receptor amplification or capture employed the immunoSEQ multiplex PCR assay. TCRdb stores this immuneACCESS table with in-frame sequences only. Part of the clones is absent; in the studies checked, under half of the shortfall reflects unresolved V genes, and no reason is known for the rest. In this sample the table shows roughly 120,000 clones, approximately 90% of which occur a single time. Around 0.83% of the sample is held by the ten biggest clonotypes. Sequenced here: CD4+ T cells from blood, sampled 12 months after liver transplant. The receptors stem from a human patient who received a liver transplant. Where a transplant has occurred, the graft donor may have supplied some of the T cells.

The rearrangement joins TRBV6-6 to TRBJ1-2; 8 bases fit TRBD1. Germline CDR1 and CDR2: MNHNY and SVGAGI (reference sequence). CDR3 length equals 13 residues. V dropped 2 bases and J dropped 9; count of bases not matched to a gene: 5. The CDR3 nucleotides read TGTGCCAGCAGTTACGGTCAGGGGGCAAGCTACACCTTC. Protein sequence: CASSYGQGASYTF.

V and J are TRBV7-6 and TRBJ2-1, with 13 bases identical to TRBD2. CDR1 and CDR2 from the germline V gene are SGHVS and FNYEAQ. Trimming took 1 base from V and 10 from J; bases not matched to a gene: 7. This CDR3 has 16 residues. The CDR3 protein is CASSLGTSGSSQEQFF. For the CDR3, the DNA is TGTGCCAGCAGCTTAGGGACTAGCGGGAGTTCTCAGGAGCAGTTCTTC.

The chain employs TRBV5-1 and TRBJ2-7, with D unclear. CDR3 length: 15 amino acids. Germline lookup yields CDR1 SGHRS and CDR2 YFSETQ. Trimming removed 0 bases from V and 0 bases from J, with 10 bases in between. This CDR3 is CASSLVGFTSYEQYF. The CDR3, as DNA: TGCGCCAGCAGCTTGGTCGGGTTTACCTCCTACGAGCAGTACTTC.

J is TRBJ2-5 and V is TRBV7-9, with D possibly being TRBD2 (5 bases). CDR1 SEHNR and CDR2 FQNEAQ come from the germline V gene (reference sequence). V was pared by 2 bases and J by 4 bases, with 17 bases between. The CDR3 extends over 16 amino acids. The DNA of the CDR3 is TGTGCCAGCAGCTTATTTGCGGGTGTTGGGGTAGAGACCCAGTACTTC. It codes for CASSLFAGVGVETQYF.

The V and J genes are TRBV7-3 and TRBJ2-1; D is possibly TRBD1 (5 bases). The CDR3 contains 13 residues. Between the trimmed V and J ends, which lost 3 bases and 9 bases, there was a span of 12 bases. The germline CDR1 and CDR2 sequences are SGHTA and FQGTGA. CDR3 amino acids: CASSFQTVGEQFF. CDR3 nucleotide sequence: TGTGCCAGCAGCTTCCAGACAGTAGGTGAGCAGTTCTTC.

The rearrangement links TRBV4-1 to TRBJ2-7; D possibly corresponds to TRBD2 (5 bases). The CDR3 is made up of 13 amino acids. Deletions cut 4 bases from V and 3 bases from J, with 10 bases between. Germline V lookup: CDR1 MGHRA, CDR2 YSYEKL. The CDR3 is CASSPTGSYEQYF. In DNA form, the CDR3 reads TGCGCCAGCAGCCCGACTGGGAGCTACGAGCAGTACTTC.

The CDR3 DNA sequence: TGTGCCAGCAGTTTACAACCAGCTGGGGCCAACGTCCTGACTTTC. Protein sequence: CASSLQPAGANVLTF. J is TRBJ2-6 and V is TRBV27; D not resolved. Germline CDR1 is MNHEY and CDR2 is SMNVEV (reference sequence). Trimming stripped 2 bases from V and 2 bases from J, with 7 bases between. This CDR3 comprises 15 residues.

The chain links TRBV4-2 to TRBJ2-3; a weak D match, TRBD2 (6 bases). This CDR3 has 18 amino acids. Looked up from germline, CDR1 is LGHNA and CDR2 is YNFKEQ. With 0 bases removed from V and 1 base from J, the gap between germline ends came to 17 bases. The CDR3 here is CASSQDLGRDFRTDTQYF. DNA for the CDR3: TGTGCCAGCAGCCAAGATCTGGGGCGGGACTTCCGCACAGATACGCAGTATTTT.

The chain employs TRBV6-1 and TRBJ2-7; D is possibly TRBD2 (6 bases). The CDR3 length is 14 residues. V was cut by 10 bases and J by 1 base, with 17 bases left in between. Germline-derived CDR1 and CDR2 are MNHNS and SASEGT. CDR3 DNA sequence: TGTGCCATCAAAACGGGGGTAAATTCCTACGAGCAGTACTTC. Translating gives CAIKTGVNSYEQYF.

This rearrangement joins TRBV19 to TRBJ1-2; 11 positions agree with TRBD1. There are 17 residues in the CDR3. In germline, CDR1 is LNHDA, CDR2 SQIVND (reference sequence). Trimming at V came to 5 bases and at J to 4 bases, leaving 12 bases not matched to a gene. CDR3 bases: TGTGCCAGTAGTGCGGACAGGGGGCTATCTCTCTCCTATGGCTACACCTTC. It specifies CASSADRGLSLSYGYTF. The whole variable domain, filled in from reference TRBV19 and TRBJ1-2, reads DGGITQSPKYLFRKEGQNVTLSCEQNLNHDAMYWYRQDPGQGLRLIYYSQIVNDFQKGDIAEGYSVSREKKESFPLTVTSAQKNPTAFYLCASSADRGLSLSYGYTFGSGTRLTVV.

The J gene is TRBJ2-5, the V gene TRBV27; D is perhaps TRBD2 (5 bases). Germline CDR1 and CDR2: MNHEY and SMNVEV (reference sequence). The CDR3 spans 14 residues. V gave up 7 bases and J gave up 4 bases, with 16 bases separating them. For the CDR3, the DNA is TGTGCCAGCACCCTGGCGGTCGGGGTAGAGACCCAGTACTTC. Its protein product is CASTLAVGVETQYF.